This record looks at one T cell receptor beta chain sequence and its context. Its matching antigen is unknown. With iRepertoire HTBI primers and Arm-PCR of CDR3 regions, TCR beta libraries were built. TCRdb called the multiplex PCR reads again in MiXCR, with one record for every CDR3 protein. The sample gives 310,000 or so distinct CDR3 sequences, about 20% of which show up once; just under 30% is in the top ten. The data derive from a study of regulatory T cells in long-lasting Graves disease. Overall study results and limits: Sample size was small, which may have lowered accuracy. Newly diagnosed Graves' patients exceeded persistent ones in TCR diversity. Persistent disease was associated with favored TRBV28 usage and with favored use of TRBJ1-2 and TRBJ2-5. Among persistent patients, a larger number of public clonotypes were shared (approximately 2,900) than among newly diagnosed patients (approximately 970).

Germline lookup yields CDR1 SGHRS and CDR2 YFSETQ. The CDR3 length is 15 residues. V was pared by 10 bases and J by 0 bases, with 14 bases between. Time point described: persistent/refractory GD, antithyroid drugs over 5 years with positive TRAb. The TCR library was made from RNA that had been extracted from PBMCs in TRIzol. The chain combines TRBV5-1 with TRBJ2-6; D perhaps matches TRBD1 (6 bases). The specimen comprised peripheral blood mononuclear cells (PBMCs), sampled when the disease was refractory, from a patient treated with antithyroid drugs. The TCR comes from a female donor with Graves disease. The CDR3 DNA sequence: TGCGCCGGCTCGACAGGTTACTCTGGGGCCAACGTCCTGACTTTC. Protein sequence: CAGSTGYSGANVLTF. Using reference TRBV5-1 and TRBJ2-6 for the parts outside the CDR3, the full variable domain is KAGVTQTPRYLIKTRGQQVTLSCSPISGHRSVSWYQQTPGQGLQFLFEYFSETQRNKGNFPGRFSGRQFSNSRSEMNVSTLELGDSALYLCAGSTGYSGANVLTFGAGSRLTVL.